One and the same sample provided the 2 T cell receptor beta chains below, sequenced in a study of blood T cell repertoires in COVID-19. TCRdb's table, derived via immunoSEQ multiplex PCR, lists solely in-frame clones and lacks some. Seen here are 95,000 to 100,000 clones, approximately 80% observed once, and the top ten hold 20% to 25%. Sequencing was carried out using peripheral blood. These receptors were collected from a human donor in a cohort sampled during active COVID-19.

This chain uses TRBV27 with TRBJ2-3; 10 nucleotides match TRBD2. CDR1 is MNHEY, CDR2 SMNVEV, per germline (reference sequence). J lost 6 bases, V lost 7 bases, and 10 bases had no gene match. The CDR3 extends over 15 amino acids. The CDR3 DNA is TGTGCCAGCAAGGTTGGGCTAGCGGGAGTGGATACGCAGTATTTT. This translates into CASKVGLAGVDTQYF.

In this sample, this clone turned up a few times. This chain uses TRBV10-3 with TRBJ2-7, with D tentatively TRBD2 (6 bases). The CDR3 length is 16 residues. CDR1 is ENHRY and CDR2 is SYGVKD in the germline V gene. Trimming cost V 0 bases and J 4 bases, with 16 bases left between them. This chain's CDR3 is CAISESTRGGLYEQYF. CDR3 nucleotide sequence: TGTGCCATCAGTGAGTCGACTCGGGGAGGACTTTACGAGCAGTACTTC.